The rows below give T cell receptor beta chains drawn from one sample of a study of T cell repertoires in cytomegalovirus infection. Using its own MiXCR run on the reads, TCRdb lists one record per CDR3 protein. The sample has over 90,000 distinct CDR3 sequences, more than 15% seen once. Sequencing used PBMCs. The receptors shown here come from a human donor in good health (CMV status not recorded). Some clones in this sample may be carry-over from other donors' samples. Each CDR3 is given with its conserved first and last residue. A D gene is named only where the DNA matches it firmly. Expanded clones are given a class, and other clones once, few, many or no size at all.

length: 13; V: TRBV5-1; D: .; J: TRBJ1-3; size: .; CDR3: CASSWTPGNTIYF; DNA: TGCGCCAGCAGCTGGACACCTGGAAACACCATATATTTT
length: 16; V: TRBV7-2; D: .; J: TRBJ1-5; size: many; CDR3: CASSRTGALSNQPQHF; DNA: TGTGCCAGCAGCCGCACGGGGGCCCTTAGCAATCAGCCCCAGCATTTT
length: 16; V: TRBV12-3/TRBV12-4; D: TRBD2; J: TRBJ2-2; size: .; CDR3: CASRPRTSGRTGELFF; DNA: TGTGCCAGCAGACCCCGGACTAGCGGAAGAACCGGGGAGCTGTTTTTT
length: 13; V: TRBV6-2/TRBV6-3; D: TRBD1; J: TRBJ1-5; size: few; CDR3: CASSLTGWRPQHF; DNA: TGTGCCAGCAGCCTGACAGGGTGGAGGCCCCAGCATTTT
length: 15; V: TRBV7-8; D: TRBD1; J: TRBJ1-5; size: many; CDR3: CASSKDRGSNQPQHF; DNA: TGTGCCAGCAGCAAAGACAGGGGGAGCAATCAGCCCCAGCATTTT
length: 14; V: TRBV7-6; D: .; J: TRBJ1-5; size: .; CDR3: CASSLANRNQPQHF; DNA: TGTGCCAGCAGCTTAGCCAACCGCAATCAACCCCAGCATTTT
length: 11; V: TRBV12-3/TRBV12-4; D: .; J: TRBJ1-1; size: .; CDR3: CASSLREKAFF; DNA: TGTGCCAGCAGTTTAAGGGAGAAAGCTTTCTTT
length: 13; V: TRBV7-3; D: .; J: TRBJ2-1; size: few; CDR3: CASSLNNYNEQFF; DNA: TGTGCCAGCAGCTTAAACAACTACAATGAGCAGTTCTTC
length: 13; V: TRBV7-9; D: .; J: TRBJ2-3; size: .; CDR3: CASSLEITDTQYF; DNA: TGTGCCAGCAGCTTAGAGATCACAGATACGCAGTATTTT
length: 15; V: TRBV10-3; D: TRBD1; J: TRBJ1-1; size: few; CDR3: CAMGSPRTGGKEAFF; DNA: TGTGCCATGGGGAGCCCTCGGACAGGGGGCAAGGAAGCTTTCTTT
length: 13; V: TRBV7-2; D: .; J: TRBJ1-1; size: many; CDR3: CASRWELNTEAFF; DNA: TGTGCCAGCAGGTGGGAGTTGAACACTGAAGCTTTCTTT
length: 15; V: TRBV5-4; D: .; J: TRBJ1-2; size: .; CDR3: CASSLGREVAYGYTF; DNA: TGTGCCAGCAGCTTGGGCAGGGAGGTTGCCTATGGCTACACCTTC
length: 17; V: TRBV7-8; D: TRBD2; J: TRBJ2-7; size: .; CDR3: CASSPRVIAGGAYEQYF; DNA: TGTGCCAGCAGCCCAAGAGTAATAGCGGGGGGGGCCTACGAGCAGTACTTC
length: 15; V: TRBV12-5; D: .; J: TRBJ2-7; size: many; CDR3: CASGLVVGGAYEQYF; DNA: TGTGCTAGTGGTTTGGTAGTCGGAGGGGCCTACGAGCAGTACTTC
length: 15; V: TRBV7-9; D: .; J: TRBJ1-5; size: .; CDR3: CASSPGTMGNQPQHF; DNA: TGTGCCAGCAGCCCCGGGACGATGGGCAATCAGCCCCAGCATTTT
length: 13; V: TRBV7-2; D: .; J: TRBJ2-7; size: .; CDR3: CASSLDWTYEQYF; DNA: TGTGCCAGCAGCTTAGATTGGACCTACGAGCAGTACTTC
length: 14; V: TRBV6-2/TRBV6-3; D: TRBD1; J: TRBJ2-2; size: many; CDR3: CASSYNRGDGELFF; DNA: TGTGCCAGCAGTTACAACAGGGGAGACGGGGAGCTGTTTTTT
length: 17; V: TRBV7-9; D: TRBD1; J: TRBJ2-2; size: .; CDR3: CASSAGTGGANTGELVF; DNA: TGTGCCAGCAGCGCGGGGACAGGGGGAGCGAACACCGGGGAGCTGGTTTTT
length: 14; V: TRBV6-6; D: TRBD1; J: TRBJ1-4; size: few; CDR3: CASSLDRANEKLFF; DNA: TGTGCCAGCAGTCTGGACAGGGCTAATGAAAAACTGTTTTTT
length: 12; V: TRBV7-9; D: .; J: TRBJ2-4; size: many; CDR3: CASSLAENIQYF; DNA: TGTGCCAGCAGTTTGGCCGAAAACATTCAGTACTTC
length: 13; V: TRBV18; D: .; J: TRBJ1-3; size: .; CDR3: CASSPGQTNTIYF; DNA: TGTGCCAGCTCACCCGGACAGACGAACACCATATATTTT
length: 13; V: TRBV12-3/TRBV12-4; D: .; J: TRBJ2-3; size: few; CDR3: CASSGTQGDTQYF; DNA: TGTGCCAGCAGTGGGACCCAGGGGGATACGCAGTATTTT
length: 11; V: TRBV29-1; D: .; J: TRBJ1-2; size: once; CDR3: CSVDGLHGYTF; DNA: TGCAGCGTTGACGGCCTCCATGGCTACACCTTC
length: 13; V: TRBV7-2; D: TRBD2; J: TRBJ2-3; size: many; CDR3: CASSFAGVDTQYF; DNA: TGTGCCAGCAGCTTTGCGGGGGTCGATACGCAGTATTTT
length: 16; V: TRBV7-6; D: TRBD2; J: TRBJ2-7; size: once; CDR3: CASSDTATSFSYEHYF; DNA: TGTGCCAGCAGTGACACTGCGACTAGCTTTTCCTACGAGCATTACTTC
length: 13; V: TRBV29-1; D: .; J: TRBJ1-2; size: .; CDR3: CSVGHSRYYGYTF; DNA: TGCAGCGTTGGTCATTCCCGATACTATGGCTACACCTTC
length: 17; V: TRBV20-1; D: .; J: TRBJ1-4; size: .; CDR3: CSASHGGRDPISAKLFF; DNA: TGCAGTGCCAGCCACGGGGGCCGGGACCCGATATCGGCAAAACTGTTTTTT
length: 13; V: TRBV7-2; D: TRBD2; J: TRBJ2-1; size: many; CDR3: CASSSRLANEQFF; DNA: TGTGCCAGCAGCTCACGACTAGCCAATGAGCAGTTCTTC
length: 14; V: TRBV6-6; D: TRBD1; J: TRBJ1-1; size: many; CDR3: CASCLDRGDTEAFF; DNA: TGTGCCAGCTGTCTCGACAGGGGTGACACTGAAGCTTTCTTT
length: 15; V: TRBV25-1; D: .; J: TRBJ2-1; size: .; CDR3: CASSESRGYPHEQFF; DNA: TGTGCCAGCAGTGAATCTCGGGGGTACCCCCATGAGCAGTTCTTC
length: 16; V: TRBV7-2; D: TRBD2; J: TRBJ2-7; size: many; CDR3: CASSLATSGGAFEQYF; DNA: TGTGCCAGCAGCTTAGCGACTAGCGGGGGGGCGTTTGAGCAGTACTTC
length: 15; V: TRBV7-2; D: TRBD2; J: TRBJ2-2; size: many; CDR3: CASSILAGNTGELFF; DNA: TGTGCCAGCAGCATACTAGCGGGGAACACCGGGGAGCTGTTTTTT
length: 13; V: TRBV7-6; D: .; J: TRBJ2-1; size: many; CDR3: CASSLGHGAQQFF; DNA: TGTGCCAGCAGCTTAGGGCATGGTGCGCAGCAGTTCTTC
length: 16; V: TRBV7-2; D: .; J: TRBJ2-6; size: many; CDR3: CASSLVGGTGANVLTF; DNA: TGTGCCAGCAGCTTAGTGGGGGGTACGGGGGCCAACGTCCTGACTTTC
length: 12; V: TRBV29-1; D: .; J: TRBJ1-2; size: few; CDR3: CSVGGPNYGYTF; DNA: TGCAGCGTTGGGGGGCCTAACTATGGCTACACCTTC
length: 14; V: TRBV6-6; D: .; J: TRBJ1-2; size: many; CDR3: CASSYSAGNYGYTF; DNA: TGTGCCAGCAGTTACTCGGCGGGGAACTATGGCTACACCTTC
length: 15; V: TRBV20-1; D: .; J: TRBJ2-5; size: .; CDR3: CSARSASGYQETQYF; DNA: TGCAGTGCTAGAAGCGCGTCGGGGTACCAAGAGACCCAGTACTTC
length: 13; V: TRBV20-1; D: .; J: TRBJ2-3; size: few; CDR3: CSARDPAADTQYF; DNA: TGCAGTGCTAGAGACCCGGCGGCAGATACGCAGTATTTT
length: 18; V: TRBV7-2; D: .; J: TRBJ1-3; size: many; CDR3: CASSLAYLGQRAGNTIYF; DNA: TGTGCCAGCAGCTTAGCTTATCTAGGACAGAGGGCTGGAAACACCATATATTTT